This TCR beta chain was sequenced during a study of blood T cell repertoires in COVID-19. How the authors handled the data: Nucleated cell number was recorded as an estimate derived from reference gene primer amplification. Using immunoSEQ multiplex PCR, the repertoire was profiled, and TCRdb retains in-frame clones only, with some absent. That table gives V, J and clone size, and the DNA gave D and trimming. The table lists roughly 280,000 clones, approximately 89% of them singletons. The ends lost 7 bases at V and 2 bases at J; junction bases unmatched: 6. CDR3 length: 15 amino acids. Looked up from germline, CDR1 is SGHRS and CDR2 is YFSETQ. Residents of 24 US areas, aged roughly 18 to 89 years, made up the participants. Cohorts were based on clinical histories the participants reported.

Sequenced material: PBMCs or T cells enriched from blood (not recorded which). This chain links TRBV5-1 with TRBJ2-1, with 10 bases lining up with TRBD1. The TCR originated in a man between 35 and 55 years old who had been exposed to COVID-19. The CDR3 DNA reads TGCGCCAGCTCCCCCGGGACAGGGGCCTACAATGAGCAGTTCTTC. Translating gives CASSPGTGAYNEQFF.